A selection of T cell receptor beta chains follows, all from one sample in a study of cytomegalovirus exposure and HLA in healthy donors. Data came from immunoSEQ multiplex PCR; TCRdb stores just in-frame clones and leaves some out. Of 55,000 to 65,000 clones in the sample, about 81% were seen once. The material sequenced was PBMCs. The receptor source for this set is a man aged 25 to 40 in good health and CMV-seropositive. Both conserved end residues are part of each CDR3. D genes are given only for firm matches. A clone size is listed for some rows: how often the clone was seen (once, few, many), or a class if it is expanded.

cdr3_aa	cdr3_nt	clone_size	v_call	d_call	j_call
CSWRGPEGNTQYF	TGCAGCTGGCGGGGGCCGGAGGGAAATACGCAGTATTTT	few	TRBV29-1	NA	TRBJ2-3
CASSYNRDGWPQHF	TGTGCCAGCAGTTACAACAGGGACGGGTGGCCCCAGCATTTT	few	TRBV6-5	NA	TRBJ1-5
CASSGAVNSYEQYF	TGCGCCAGCTCTGGGGCGGTAAACTCCTACGAGCAGTACTTC	NA	TRBV5-1	NA	TRBJ2-7
CASLRDGGASYEQYF	TGTGCCAGCTTGCGGGACGGAGGGGCGTCCTACGAGCAGTACTTC	NA	TRBV18	NA	TRBJ2-7
CASSHPSDRGEYGYTF	TGTGCCAGCAGCCACCCATCGGACAGGGGAGAGTATGGCTACACCTTC	NA	TRBV4-2	TRBD1	TRBJ1-2
CASSDGQGADEQFF	TGTGCCAGCAGTGATGGACAGGGGGCAGATGAGCAGTTCTTC	once	TRBV6-4	TRBD1	TRBJ2-1
CASSPTGPGELFF	TGTGCCAGCAGCCCGACAGGGCCCGGGGAGCTGTTTTTT	once	TRBV7-3	TRBD1	TRBJ2-2
CASFFPPYEQYF	TGTGCCAGCTTCTTTCCCCCCTACGAGCAGTACTTC	NA	TRBV2	NA	TRBJ2-7
CASSITGGVGGTYGYTF	TGTGCCAGTAGTATAACCGGAGGAGTCGGGGGGACCTATGGCTACACCTTC	once	TRBV19	NA	TRBJ1-2
CASSTRDRQETQYF	TGTGCCAGCAGCACCCGGGACAGACAAGAGACCCAGTACTTC	NA	TRBV5-4	TRBD1	TRBJ2-5
CASSSPTGSSYEQYF	TGTGCCAGCAGTTCCCCGACAGGCAGCTCCTACGAGCAGTACTTC	NA	TRBV6-6	NA	TRBJ2-7